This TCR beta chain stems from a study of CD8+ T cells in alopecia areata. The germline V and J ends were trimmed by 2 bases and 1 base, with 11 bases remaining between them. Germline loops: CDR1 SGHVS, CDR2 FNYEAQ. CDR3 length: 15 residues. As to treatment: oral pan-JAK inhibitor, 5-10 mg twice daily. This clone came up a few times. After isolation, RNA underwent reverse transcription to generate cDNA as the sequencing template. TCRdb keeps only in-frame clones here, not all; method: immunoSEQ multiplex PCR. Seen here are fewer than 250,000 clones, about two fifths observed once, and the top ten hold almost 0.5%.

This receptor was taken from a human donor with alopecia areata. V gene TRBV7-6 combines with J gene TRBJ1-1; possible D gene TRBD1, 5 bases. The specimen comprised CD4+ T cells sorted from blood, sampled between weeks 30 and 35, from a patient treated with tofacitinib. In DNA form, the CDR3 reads TGTGCCAGCAGCTTAAGCAGGGTCGGGAACACTGAAGCTTTCTTT. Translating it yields CASSLSRVGNTEAFF.